One sample yielded the 15 T cell receptor beta chains listed below, sequenced in a study of human T cells and chemical hapten exposure. The starting material, unfractionated whole blood, was used for total RNA extraction. TCRdb independently ran MiXCR on the 5' RACE reads; one entry per CDR3 protein. The profile shows some 150,000 distinct CDR3 sequences, roughly 4% of them singletons. Every receptor here comes from a female donor in good health.

This clonotype was counted many times. V is TRBV19 and J is TRBJ2-2; 8 nucleotides line up with TRBD2. Germline assignment: CDR1 LNHDA and CDR2 SQIVND (reference sequence). Trimming took 5 bases from V and 6 from J; bases not matched to a gene: 14. The CDR3 length is 17 residues. CDR3 sequence reads: CASSFTAGTSDAGELFF. CDR3 in DNA: TGTGCCAGTAGTTTTACGGCCGGGACTAGTGACGCCGGGGAGCTGTTTTTT.

In its sample, this clonotype was seen many times. The chain is built from TRBV12-5 and TRBJ2-2; perhaps TRBD2 as D (6 bases). This CDR3 has 12 amino acids. V was clipped by 6 bases and J by 6 bases, with 8 bases between them. CDR1 is LGHNT and CDR2 is FRNRAP in the germline V gene. The DNA of the CDR3 is TGTGCTAGTGGCAGGGACTCCGGGGAGCTGTTTTTT. This gives the protein CASGRDSGELFF.

This clonotype was recorded many times. The chain combines TRBV6-1 with TRBJ1-1; 9 bases align to TRBD1. The CDR3 covers 14 residues. CDR1 is MNHNS, CDR2 SASEGT, per germline. The V segment lost 6 bases and the J segment 4 bases; nucleotides outside the gene matches: 6. The CDR3 DNA is TGTGCCAGCAGGACAGGGGGGACGGGCACTGAAGCTTTCTTT. Translated, it gives CASRTGGTGTEAFF.

The CDR3 nucleotides read TGCAGCGTTGAAGTGGTAGCGGGGGGCTACGAGCAGTACTTC. It is translated as CSVEVVAGGYEQYF. This chain joins TRBV29-1 and TRBJ2-7, with TRBD2 matching over 10 bases. The CDR3 is made up of 14 amino acids. V gave up 1 base and J gave up 3 bases; unmatched junction bases: 3. Germline values: CDR1 SQVTM, CDR2 ANQGSEA.

This clonotype has a count of ten or more. The V and J genes are TRBV20-1 and TRBJ2-3; D call uncertain. The CDR3 length is 14 residues. Trimming pared 0 bases from V and 0 bases from J, leaving 7 bases between. The V gene's germline CDR1 is DFQATT and CDR2 SNEGSKA (reference sequence). CDR3 amino acids: CSARDPVSTDTQYF. The CDR3 DNA sequence: TGCAGTGCTAGAGATCCCGTTAGCACAGATACGCAGTATTTT.

J is TRBJ1-3 and V is TRBV18, with 11 bases lining up with TRBD1. The V segment lost 1 base and the J segment 7 bases; nucleotides outside the gene matches: 6. Germline lookup yields CDR1 KGHSH and CDR2 LQKENI. The CDR3 spans 16 residues. Here the CDR3 reads CASSPLRGQGANTIYF. In DNA, the CDR3 is TGTGCCAGCTCACCACTACGTGGACAGGGGGCGAACACCATATATTTT.

The rearrangement links TRBV27 to TRBJ2-3; D gene uncertain. V lost 6 bases to trimming and J lost 2 bases, with 9 bases between them. Germline loops: CDR1 MNHEY, CDR2 SMNVEV (reference sequence). This CDR3 region has 13 residues. For the CDR3, the DNA is TGTGCCAGCAGAATTATCCACACAGATACGCAGTATTTT. Its protein is CASRIIHTDTQYF.

This clonotype was picked up many times. This sequence joins TRBV19 and TRBJ2-7; possibly TRBD1 for D (5 bases). The CDR3 is made up of 13 amino acids. V gave up 3 bases and J gave up 3 bases, with 9 bases separating them. Per the germline V gene, CDR1 is LNHDA and CDR2 is SQIVND (reference sequence). The CDR3 DNA follows: TGTGCCAGTAGTATGGTTCAGGGCTACGAGCAGTACTTC. Protein product: CASSMVQGYEQYF.

This clonotype was counted a few times. CDR3 region: CASSVDIRSGNTIYF. In DNA, the CDR3 is TGTGCCAGCAGCGTAGACATCCGCTCTGGAAACACCATATATTTT. The V gene is TRBV9, the J gene TRBJ1-3; D unclear. This CDR3 has 15 amino acids. The germline V gene has CDR1 SGDLS and CDR2 YYNGEE. V lost 0 bases and J lost 0, with 7 bases in between.

This clonotype was seen many times. The chain employs TRBV6-1 and TRBJ2-3, with TRBD2 matching over 8 bases. The CDR3 is 17 amino acids. Germline values: CDR1 MNHNS, CDR2 SASEGT. Germline trimming cut 6 bases from V and 4 bases from J; bases unmatched to any gene: 15. The CDR3 sequence: CASSKGYTAGGPDTQYF. The CDR3 DNA sequence: TGTGCCAGCAGCAAGGGTTATACTGCGGGGGGCCCAGATACGCAGTATTTT.

This clonotype has ten or more counts. This chain uses TRBV12-3 or TRBV12-4 with TRBJ1-1, with 7 bases identical to TRBD1. The CDR3 contains 15 residues. V was clipped by 5 bases and J by 1 base; unmatched bases: 7. Here the CDR3 DNA reads TGTGCCAGCAGTCAAAGCGGGACAGCGAACACTGAAGCTTTCTTT. Protein sequence: CASSQSGTANTEAFF.

This clonotype came up many times. The junction departs from the called germline gene at one end, perhaps through a read error. The chain uses TRBV19 and TRBJ1-5, with D uncertain. Per the germline V gene, CDR1 is LNHDA and CDR2 is SQIVND (reference sequence). This CDR3 region has 16 residues. This CDR3 is CASSIEGIYSNQPQHF. CDR3 nucleotide sequence: TGTGCCAGTAGTATAGAAGGGATCTATAGCAATCAGCCTCAGCATTTT. The full variable domain, in which reference TRBV19 and TRBJ1-5 provide the parts outside the CDR3, is DGGITQSPKYLFRKEGQNVTLSCEQNLNHDAMYWYRQDPGQGLRLIYYSQIVNDFQKGDIAEGYSVSREKKESFPLTVTSAQKNPTAFYLCASSIEGIYSNQPQHFGDGTRLSIL.

This clonotype showed up many times. The rearrangement uses TRBV7-2 and TRBJ1-6; D is unclear. Germline V gene sequence: CDR1 SGHTA, CDR2 FQGNSA. The CDR3 contains 14 residues. V was clipped by 6 bases and J by 5 bases, with 11 bases between them. CDR3 sequence: CASRDVGHNSPLHF. The CDR3, as DNA: TGTGCCAGCAGGGACGTCGGGCATAATTCACCCCTCCACTTT.

This clonotype showed up many times. V is TRBV7-7 and J is TRBJ1-4; 11 bases are shared with TRBD1. CDR3 length: 15 residues. In germline, CDR1 is SSHAT, CDR2 FNYEAQ (reference sequence). Trimming cost V 5 bases and J 5 bases; bases outside gene matches: 4. CDR3: CASSPGQGANEKLFF. The DNA of the CDR3 is TGTGCCAGCAGCCCCGGACAGGGGGCGAATGAAAAACTGTTTTTT.

This clonotype was recorded at least ten times. The genes are TRBV25-1 and TRBJ1-5; a possible D gene is TRBD1 (6 bases). Per the germline V gene, CDR1 is MGHDK and CDR2 is SYGVNS. The CDR3 covers 16 residues. Trimming removed 4 bases from V and 4 bases from J, with 17 bases in between. The DNA of the CDR3 is TGTGCCAGCAGTGGGACAGTCGGTATTGGGAATCAGCCCCAGCATTTT. Its protein is CASSGTVGIGNQPQHF.